The 21 T cell receptor beta chains reported below all come from one sample, sequenced in a study of blood T cell repertoires in COVID-19. The table came from immunoSEQ multiplex PCR; TCRdb's copy has only in-frame clones and leaves some out. The sample lists some 340,000 clones, around 88% occurring once. The sequenced material came from peripheral blood. These receptor sequences come from a man aged 30 to 39 with active or convalescent COVID-19.

V is TRBV18 and J is TRBJ2-1; 9 bases match TRBD1. Unmatched junction bases numbered 6, after V lost 3 bases and J lost 3 bases. Germline V gives CDR1 KGHSH, CDR2 LQKENI. The CDR3 extends over 16 amino acids. The CDR3 nucleotides read TGTGCCAGCTCACCGGGGGACAGGGCGGACTACAATGAGCAGTTCTTC. As protein: CASSPGDRADYNEQFF.

The count of this clone is one. The chain carries TRBV7-9 and TRBJ2-3; a possible D gene is TRBD2 (6 bases). Trimming pared 5 bases from V and 14 bases from J, leaving 14 bases between. CDR1 SEHNR and CDR2 FQNEAQ come from the germline V gene (reference sequence). The CDR3 spans 11 residues. As DNA, the CDR3 is TGTGCCAGCAGCCAGGACTATTCGGCGTATTTT. This gives the protein CASSQDYSAYF.

This chain connects TRBV23-1 to TRBJ2-5; a weak D match, TRBD1 (6 bases). TRBV23-1 is sorted into the ORF group, with uncertain function. This CDR3 has 16 residues. V lost 2 bases to trimming and J lost 3 bases, with 16 bases between them. The CDR3 region is CASSQQVRDTKETQYF. CDR3 sequence (DNA): TGCGCCAGCAGTCAACAAGTTCGGGACACTAAAGAGACCCAGTACTTC.

The V and J genes are TRBV3-1 (or the pseudogene TRBV3-2) and TRBJ1-5, with D hard to call. CDR3 length: 15 amino acids. In germline, CDR1 is LGHDT, CDR2 YNNKEL (reference sequence). V was pared by 0 bases and J by 5 bases, with 11 bases between. The CDR3 protein is CASSQDLVEDQPQHF. DNA for the CDR3: TGTGCCAGCAGCCAAGATTTGGTCGAGGATCAGCCCCAGCATTTT.

The V gene is TRBV27, the J gene TRBJ2-7; 12 nucleotides line up with TRBD2. This CDR3 has 17 amino acids. J lost 2 bases, V lost 5 bases, and 10 bases had no gene match. Germline loops: CDR1 MNHEY, CDR2 SMNVEV (reference sequence). This chain's CDR3 is CASSAGTSGYNPYEQYF. CDR3 sequence (DNA): TGTGCCAGCAGTGCCGGGACTAGCGGGTATAACCCCTACGAGCAGTACTTC.

The V gene is TRBV18, the J gene TRBJ1-2, with D unresolved. The CDR3 length is 14 residues. V lost 6 bases, J lost 8 bases, and 19 bases lay in between. Per germline, CDR1 KGHSH and CDR2 LQKENI. The CDR3 coding sequence is TGTGCCAGCTCCCCAGGCGGGTCGGGCGGAGGCTACACCTTC. This encodes CASSPGGSGGGYTF. The complete variable domain, with remaining parts taken from reference TRBV18 and TRBJ1-2, reads NAGVMQNPRHLVRRRGQEARLRCSPMKGHSHVYWYRQLPEEGLKFMVYLQKENIIDESGMPKERFSAEFPKEGPSILRIQQVVRGDSAAYFCASSPGGSGGGYTFGSGTRLTVV.

The chain has TRBV3-1 (or the pseudogene TRBV3-2) and TRBJ1-1; TRBD1 is a possible D gene (6 bases). The germline V gene has CDR1 LGHDT and CDR2 YNNKEL (reference sequence). This CDR3 is 15 amino acids long. V lost 4 bases and J lost 3, with 15 bases in between. For the CDR3, the DNA is TGTGCCAGCAGCCGGAACAGGGCGGGTGACACTGAAGCTTTCTTT. Amino acids: CASSRNRAGDTEAFF.

V usage is TRBV6-5 and J usage is TRBJ2-5, with D possibly being TRBD1 (6 bases). The CDR3 spans 15 residues. The germline CDR1 and CDR2 sequences are MNHEY and SVGAGI. V shed 6 bases and J shed 4 bases, with 18 bases lying between them. In nucleotides, the CDR3 is TGTGCCAGCAGCTTCTTCAAGGGGGTTGTAGAGACCCAGTACTTC. This sequence encodes CASSFFKGVVETQYF.

In this sample, this clone turned up a few times. V and J are TRBV10-3 and TRBJ1-5; 8 bases are shared with TRBD1. Unmatched junction bases numbered 7, after V lost 6 bases and J lost 0 bases. Looked up from germline, CDR1 is ENHRY and CDR2 is SYGVKD. This CDR3 contains 16 residues. The CDR3 DNA reads as TGTGCCATCAGCGGGACAGGAGATTATAGCAATCAGCCCCAGCATTTT. As protein: CAISGTGDYSNQPQHF.

The chain combines TRBV7-6 with TRBJ2-3; D perhaps matches TRBD1 (6 bases). Germline values: CDR1 SGHVS, CDR2 FNYEAQ. V was shortened by 5 bases and J by 3 bases, with 15 bases between the two germline ends. The CDR3 totals 15 residues. CDR3 DNA: TGTGCCAGCAGCCCCTACGAGGGGGTTACAGATACGCAGTATTTT. It translates to CASSPYEGVTDTQYF. The full variable domain, with the rest looked up from reference TRBV7-6 and TRBJ2-3, is GAGVSQSPRYKVTKRGQDVALRCDPISGHVSLYWYRQALGQGPEFLTYFNYEAQQDKSGLPNDRFSAERPEGSISTLTIQRTEQRDSAMYRCASSPYEGVTDTQYFGPGTRLTVL.

This clone showed up just a few times. The gene calls are TRBV27 and TRBJ1-5, with D possibly being TRBD1 (5 bases). The CDR3 length is 14 residues. With 4 bases removed from V and 1 base from J, the gap between germline ends came to 8 bases. CDR1 and CDR2 from the germline V gene are MNHEY and SMNVEV (reference sequence). CDR3 amino acids: CASSWQGSNQPQHF. The CDR3 DNA reads TGTGCCAGCAGTTGGCAGGGCAGCAATCAGCCCCAGCATTTT.

The rearrangement links TRBV4-2 to TRBJ1-5; D is possibly TRBD1 (5 bases). The V end lost 0 bases, the J end lost 0 bases, and 21 bases lay between the germline ends. This CDR3 is built from 20 residues. Per the germline V gene, CDR1 is LGHNA and CDR2 is YNFKEQ. The CDR3 region is CASSQDRGGLGGVSNQPQHF. The CDR3 DNA follows: TGTGCCAGCAGCCAAGATCGGGGAGGGCTTGGGGGTGTTAGCAATCAGCCCCAGCATTTT.

V usage is TRBV6-2 or TRBV6-3 and J usage is TRBJ2-3; 7 nucleotides line up with TRBD1. This CDR3 is built from 14 residues. In germline, CDR1 is MNHEY, CDR2 SVGEGT. The J segment lost 4 bases and the V segment lost 5 bases, leaving 6 bases of the junction unmatched. The CDR3 sequence: CASSTDRDPDTQYF. The CDR3 coding sequence is TGTGCCAGCAGTACAGACAGGGACCCAGATACGCAGTATTTT.

J is TRBJ2-6 and V is TRBV7-2; D is possibly TRBD2 (5 bases). Germline V gene lookup returns CDR1 SGHTA and CDR2 FQGNSA. The V end lost 1 base, the J end lost 0 bases, and 7 bases lay between the germline ends. The CDR3 runs to 16 residues. CDR3 DNA: TGTGCCAGCAGCTTAGAGGGAGTCTCTGGGGCCAACGTCCTGACTTTC. As protein: CASSLEGVSGANVLTF.

The genes are TRBV28 and TRBJ1-5; the D gene is possibly TRBD1 (6 bases). Germline V gene data show CDR1 as MDHEN and CDR2 as SYDVKM. V was shortened by 5 bases and J by 6 bases, with 23 bases between the two germline ends. The CDR3 is made up of 17 amino acids. CDR3 sequence (DNA): TGTGCCAGCAGTCTCCATAGAGACAGGCTGGGATCTCAGCCCCAGCATTTT. It is translated as CASSLHRDRLGSQPQHF.

The rearrangement uses TRBV5-5 and TRBJ1-6, with 8 bases fitting TRBD1. The germline gives CDR1 SGHKS, CDR2 YYEKEE (reference sequence). This CDR3 is built from 15 residues. The V gene end was trimmed by 6 bases and the J gene end by 5 bases; junction bases not matched to a gene: 7. CDR3 amino acids: CASTPGQVNNSPLHF. CDR3 nucleotide sequence: TGTGCCAGCACCCCGGGACAGGTCAATAATTCACCCCTCCACTTT. Drawing the rest from reference TRBV5-5 and TRBJ1-6, the complete variable domain is DAGVTQSPTHLIKTRGQQVTLRCSPISGHKSVSWYQQVLGQGPQFIFQYYEKEERGRGNFPDRFSARQFPNYSSELNVNALLLGDSALYLCASTPGQVNNSPLHFGNGTRLTVT.

The genes are TRBV3-1 (or the pseudogene TRBV3-2) and TRBJ2-7; TRBD2 might be the D (6 bases). The CDR3 runs to 16 residues. Germline lookup yields CDR1 LGHDT and CDR2 YNNKEL (reference sequence). The V and J ends lost 3 bases and 2 bases respectively, with 17 bases between them. The CDR3 loop reads CASSHQRTTFTYEQYF. In nucleotides, the CDR3 is TGTGCCAGCAGCCATCAACGGACTACCTTCACCTACGAGCAGTACTTC.

The rearrangement links TRBV4-1 to TRBJ1-6; TRBD1 might be the D (5 bases). In germline, CDR1 is MGHRA, CDR2 YSYEKL. The CDR3 length is 14 residues. The germline V and J ends were trimmed by 0 bases and 9 bases, with 9 bases remaining between them. CDR3 nucleotide sequence: TGCGCCAGCAGCCAAGACAGGGAGGCTTCACCCCTCCACTTT. Amino acid sequence: CASSQDREASPLHF.

J is TRBJ2-7 and V is TRBV27, with D possibly TRBD1 on 6 matching bases. Germline lookup yields CDR1 MNHEY and CDR2 SMNVEV (reference sequence). This CDR3 is built from 15 residues. V lost 5 bases, J lost 5 bases, and 19 bases lay in between. The CDR3 sequence: CASSLEGDESDEQYF. CDR3 nucleotide sequence: TGTGCCAGCAGTCTAGAGGGGGACGAAAGTGACGAGCAGTACTTC.

This chain links TRBV29-1 with TRBJ1-1; weak D call: TRBD1 (5 bases). Trimming shortened V by 7 bases and J by 4 bases, and 16 bases separated the two germline ends. The CDR3 contains 13 residues. Germline assignment: CDR1 SQVTM and CDR2 ANQGSEA. DNA for the CDR3: TGCAGCGCCCTCCAGGGTGTAGGCACTGAAGCTTTCTTT. It is translated as CSALQGVGTEAFF.

The V call is TRBV7-3, the J call TRBJ1-6; possibly TRBD1 for D (5 bases). V shed 5 bases and J shed 7 bases, with 15 bases lying between them. The germline gives CDR1 SGHTA, CDR2 FQGTGA. There are 15 residues in the CDR3. DNA for the CDR3: TGTGCCAGCAGCGCGGCCGAGACAGCCAATTCACCCCTCCACTTT. It encodes CASSAAETANSPLHF.